This T cell receptor (beta chain) came from a study of radiotherapy plus CTLA-4 blockade in lung cancer. Germline V gene lookup returns CDR1 SNHLY and CDR2 FYNNEI. V lost 0 bases to trimming and J lost 2 bases, with 17 bases between them. This CDR3 comprises 18 residues. The protocol was immunoSEQ multiplex PCR, while the TCRdb copy is restricted to in-frame clones and leaves out a portion. The data show around 80,000 clones, less than 85% seen once. Sequencing used peripheral blood, obtained from a patient treated with radiotherapy plus ipilimumab. The clonotype comes from a human donor with non-small cell lung cancer whose response to radiotherapy plus ipilimumab could not be evaluated. The chain links TRBV2 to TRBJ1-5, with D uncertain. Here the CDR3 reads CASSEALFETRGNQPQHF. The DNA of the CDR3 is TGTGCCAGCAGTGAAGCGCTTTTTGAGACAAGAGGCAATCAGCCCCAGCATTTT.